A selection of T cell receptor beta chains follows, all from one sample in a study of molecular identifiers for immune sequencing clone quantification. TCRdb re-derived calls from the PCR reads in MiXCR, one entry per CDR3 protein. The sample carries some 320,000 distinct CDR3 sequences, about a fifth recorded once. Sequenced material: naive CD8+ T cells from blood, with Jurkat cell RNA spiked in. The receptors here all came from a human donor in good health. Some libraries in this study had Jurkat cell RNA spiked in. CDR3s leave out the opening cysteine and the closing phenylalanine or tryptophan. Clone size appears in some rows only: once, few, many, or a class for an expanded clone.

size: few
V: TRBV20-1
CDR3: SARVIAGVLDTQY

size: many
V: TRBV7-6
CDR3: ASSLDLAGNYGYT

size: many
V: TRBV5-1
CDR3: ASSSAAEQF

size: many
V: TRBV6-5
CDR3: ASSYNTGELF

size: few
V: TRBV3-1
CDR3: ASSQDWDSTEAF

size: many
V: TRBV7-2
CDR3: ASSFTTGNSYNEQF

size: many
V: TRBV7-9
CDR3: ASLPGFTGELF

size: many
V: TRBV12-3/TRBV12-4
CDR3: ASSPFRAITDAF

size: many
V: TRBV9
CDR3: ASSVSLGTDTQY

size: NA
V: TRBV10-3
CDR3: AISESLLTSGSADTQY

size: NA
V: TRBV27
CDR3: ASSLLGQAPFNEQF

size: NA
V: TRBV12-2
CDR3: ASRLGTGLLDQPQH

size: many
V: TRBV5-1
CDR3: ASSYLDRRSSYEQY

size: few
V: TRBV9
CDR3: ASSLLTGGRTGELF

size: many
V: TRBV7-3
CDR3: ASSFSGSTGELF

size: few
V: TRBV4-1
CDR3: ASSPREGSTEAF

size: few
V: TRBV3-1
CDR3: ASSQEVTSGSYEQY

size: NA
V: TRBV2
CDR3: ASSERTGGSGQPQH

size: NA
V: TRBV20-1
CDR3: CARDAGTVEETQY

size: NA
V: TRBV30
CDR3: ASGTGHLRGYT

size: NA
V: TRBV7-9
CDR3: ASSTSPGRSSSYEQY

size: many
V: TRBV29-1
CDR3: SFAWGVEQY